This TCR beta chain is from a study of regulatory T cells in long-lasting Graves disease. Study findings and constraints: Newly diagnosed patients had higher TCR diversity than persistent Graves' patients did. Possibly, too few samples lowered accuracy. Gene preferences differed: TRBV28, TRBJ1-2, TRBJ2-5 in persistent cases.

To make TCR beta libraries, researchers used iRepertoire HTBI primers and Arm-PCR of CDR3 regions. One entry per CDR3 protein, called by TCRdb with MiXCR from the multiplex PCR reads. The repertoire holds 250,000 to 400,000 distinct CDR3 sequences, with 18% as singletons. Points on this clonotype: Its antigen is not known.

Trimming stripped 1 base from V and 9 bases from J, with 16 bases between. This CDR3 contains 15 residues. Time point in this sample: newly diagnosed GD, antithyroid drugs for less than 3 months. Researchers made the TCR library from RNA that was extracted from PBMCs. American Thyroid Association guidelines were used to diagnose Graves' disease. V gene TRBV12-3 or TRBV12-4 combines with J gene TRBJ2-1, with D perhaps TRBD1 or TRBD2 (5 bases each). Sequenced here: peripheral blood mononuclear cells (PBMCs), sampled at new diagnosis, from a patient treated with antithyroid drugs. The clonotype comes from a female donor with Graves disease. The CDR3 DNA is TGTGCCAGCAGTTTAGTTCAGGGACCCCTGGCTGAGCAGTTCTTC. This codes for CASSLVQGPLAEQFF.